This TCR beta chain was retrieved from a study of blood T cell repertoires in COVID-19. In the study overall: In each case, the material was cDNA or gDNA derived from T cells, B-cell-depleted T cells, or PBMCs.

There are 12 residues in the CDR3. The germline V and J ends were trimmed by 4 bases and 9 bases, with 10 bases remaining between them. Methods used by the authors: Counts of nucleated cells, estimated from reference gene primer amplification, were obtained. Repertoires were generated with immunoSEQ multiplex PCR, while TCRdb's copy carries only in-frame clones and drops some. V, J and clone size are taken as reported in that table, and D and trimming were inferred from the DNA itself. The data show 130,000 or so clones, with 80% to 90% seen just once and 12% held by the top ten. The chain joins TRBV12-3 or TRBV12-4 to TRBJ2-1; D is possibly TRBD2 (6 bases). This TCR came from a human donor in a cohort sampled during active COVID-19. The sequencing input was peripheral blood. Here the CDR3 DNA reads TGTGCCAGCAGTTCGGGGGTGGGTGAGCAGTTCTTC. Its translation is CASSSGVGEQFF.